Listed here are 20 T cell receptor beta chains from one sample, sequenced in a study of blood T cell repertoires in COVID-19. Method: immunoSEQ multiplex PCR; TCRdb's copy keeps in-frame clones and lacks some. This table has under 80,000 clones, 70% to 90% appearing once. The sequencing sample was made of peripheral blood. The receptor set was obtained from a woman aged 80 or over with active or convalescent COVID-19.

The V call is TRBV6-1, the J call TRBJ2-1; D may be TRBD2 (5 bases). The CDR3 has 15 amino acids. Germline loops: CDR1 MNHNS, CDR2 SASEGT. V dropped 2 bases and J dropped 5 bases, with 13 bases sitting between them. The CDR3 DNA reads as TGTGCCAGCAGTGAACGCGGGCGACCCCACAATGAGCAGTTCTTC. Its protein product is CASSERGRPHNEQFF.

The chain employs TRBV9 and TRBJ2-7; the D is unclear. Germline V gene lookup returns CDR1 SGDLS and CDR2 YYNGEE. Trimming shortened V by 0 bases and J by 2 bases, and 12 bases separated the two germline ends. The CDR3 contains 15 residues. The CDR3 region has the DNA TGTGCCAGCAGCGTAGGAGGCCTACTAACCTACGAGCAGTACTTC. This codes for CASSVGGLLTYEQYF.

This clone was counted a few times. The CDR3 here is CSASGDYGYTF. DNA of the CDR3: TGCAGTGCTTCGGGGGACTATGGCTACACCTTC. The genes are TRBV20-1 and TRBJ1-2, with D perhaps matching TRBD1 (5 bases). The CDR3 sequence is 11 residues long. V was trimmed by 5 bases and J by 3 bases, leaving 7 bases between them. Germline-derived CDR1 and CDR2 are DFQATT and SNEGSKA (reference sequence).

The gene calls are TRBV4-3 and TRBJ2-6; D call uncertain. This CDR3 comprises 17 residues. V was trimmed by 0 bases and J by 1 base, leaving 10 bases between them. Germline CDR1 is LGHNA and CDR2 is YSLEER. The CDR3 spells CASSQEREKSGANVLTF. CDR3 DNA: TGCGCCAGCAGCCAAGAAAGAGAAAAGTCTGGGGCCAACGTCCTGACTTTC.

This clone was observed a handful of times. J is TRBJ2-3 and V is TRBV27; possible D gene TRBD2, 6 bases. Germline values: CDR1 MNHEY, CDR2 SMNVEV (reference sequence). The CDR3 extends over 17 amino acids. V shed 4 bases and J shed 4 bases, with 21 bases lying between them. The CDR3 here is CASSSEYRAGKPDTQYF. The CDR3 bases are TGTGCCAGCAGTTCCGAATACCGGGCGGGAAAGCCAGATACGCAGTATTTT.

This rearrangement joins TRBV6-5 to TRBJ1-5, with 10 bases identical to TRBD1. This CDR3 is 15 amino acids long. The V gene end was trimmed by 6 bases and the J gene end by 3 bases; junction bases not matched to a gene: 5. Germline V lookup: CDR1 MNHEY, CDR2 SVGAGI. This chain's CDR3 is CASRAGTGVNQPQHF. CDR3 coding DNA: TGTGCCAGCAGGGCGGGGACAGGGGTCAATCAGCCCCAGCATTTT.

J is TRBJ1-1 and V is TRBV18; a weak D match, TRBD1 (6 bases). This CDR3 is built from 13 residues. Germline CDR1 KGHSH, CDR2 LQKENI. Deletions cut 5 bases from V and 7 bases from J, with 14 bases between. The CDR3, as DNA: TGTGCCAGCTCAAATCTGGACAGCAGTGAAGCTTTCTTT. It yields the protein CASSNLDSSEAFF.

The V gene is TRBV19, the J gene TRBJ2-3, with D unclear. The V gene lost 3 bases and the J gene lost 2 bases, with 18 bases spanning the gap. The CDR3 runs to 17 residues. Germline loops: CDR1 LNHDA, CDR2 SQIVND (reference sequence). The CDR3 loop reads CASSIRPARRLTDTQYF. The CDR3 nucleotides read TGTGCCAGTAGTATTCGTCCGGCCAGGCGTCTCACAGATACGCAGTATTTT.

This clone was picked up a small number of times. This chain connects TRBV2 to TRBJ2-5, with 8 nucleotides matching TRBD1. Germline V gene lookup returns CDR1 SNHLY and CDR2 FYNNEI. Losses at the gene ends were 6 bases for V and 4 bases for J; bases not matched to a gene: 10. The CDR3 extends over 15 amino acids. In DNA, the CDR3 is TGTGCCAGCAGGACGGACAGGGAACCGAGAGAGACCCAGTACTTC. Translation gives CASRTDREPRETQYF.

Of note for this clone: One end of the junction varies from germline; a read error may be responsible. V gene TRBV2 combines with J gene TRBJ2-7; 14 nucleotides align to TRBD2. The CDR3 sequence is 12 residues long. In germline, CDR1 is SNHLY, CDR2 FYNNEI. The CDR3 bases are TGTGCCAGCAGTGTAGGGACTAGCGGGGGAAGCTTC. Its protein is CASSVGTSGGSF.

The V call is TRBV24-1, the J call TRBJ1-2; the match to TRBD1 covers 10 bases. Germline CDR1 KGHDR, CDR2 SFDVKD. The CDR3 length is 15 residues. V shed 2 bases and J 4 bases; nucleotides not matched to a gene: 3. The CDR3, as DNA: TGTGCCACCAGTGATTCAAGGACAGGGGGCTATGGCTACACCTTC. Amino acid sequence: CATSDSRTGGYGYTF.

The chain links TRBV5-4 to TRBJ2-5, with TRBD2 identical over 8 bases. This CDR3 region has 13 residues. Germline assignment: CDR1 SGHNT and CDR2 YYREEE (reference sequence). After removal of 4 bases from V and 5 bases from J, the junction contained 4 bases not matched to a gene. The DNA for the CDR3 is TGTGCCAGCAGCGCGCCGGGAGGGGAGACCCAGTACTTC. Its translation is CASSAPGGETQYF.

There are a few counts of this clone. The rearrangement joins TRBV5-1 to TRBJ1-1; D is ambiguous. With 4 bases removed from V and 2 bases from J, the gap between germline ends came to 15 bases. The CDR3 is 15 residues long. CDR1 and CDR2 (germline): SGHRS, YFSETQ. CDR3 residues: CASSIGRGVNTEAFF. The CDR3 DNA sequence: TGCGCCAGCAGCATAGGACGGGGAGTCAACACTGAAGCTTTCTTT.

CDR3 DNA sequence: TGTGCCAGCAGTGCTCAGGTAGGCGAGCAGTACTTC. It is translated as CASSAQVGEQYF. The chain links TRBV25-1 to TRBJ2-7; no definite D call. Germline CDR1 and CDR2: MGHDK and SYGVNS. The CDR3 runs 12 residues. V was clipped by 4 bases and J by 6 bases, with 10 bases between them.

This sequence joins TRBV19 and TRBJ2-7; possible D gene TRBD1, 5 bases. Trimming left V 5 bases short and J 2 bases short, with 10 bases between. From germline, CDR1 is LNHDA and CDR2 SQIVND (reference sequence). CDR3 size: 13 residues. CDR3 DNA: TGTGCCAGTAGTTCAGGGCCCCCCTACGAGCAGTACTTC. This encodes CASSSGPPYEQYF.

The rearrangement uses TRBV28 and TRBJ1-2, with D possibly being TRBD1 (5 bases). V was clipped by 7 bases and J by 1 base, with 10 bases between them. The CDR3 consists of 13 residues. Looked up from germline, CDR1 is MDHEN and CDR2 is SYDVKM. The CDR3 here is CASKKQDNYGYTF. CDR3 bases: TGTGCCAGCAAAAAACAGGATAACTATGGCTACACCTTC.

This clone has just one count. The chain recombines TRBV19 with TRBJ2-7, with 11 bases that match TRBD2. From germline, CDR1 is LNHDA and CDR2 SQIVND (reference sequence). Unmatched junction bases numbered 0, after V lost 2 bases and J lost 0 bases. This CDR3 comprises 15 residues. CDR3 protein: CASSITSGSSYEQYF. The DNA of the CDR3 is TGTGCCAGTAGTATAACTAGCGGGAGCTCCTACGAGCAGTACTTC.

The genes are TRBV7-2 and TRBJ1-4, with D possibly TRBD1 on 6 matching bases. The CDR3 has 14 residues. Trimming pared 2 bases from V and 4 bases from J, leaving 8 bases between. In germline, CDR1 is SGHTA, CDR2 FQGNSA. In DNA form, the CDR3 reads TGTGCCAGCAGCTTACAGGGGCTTAATGAAAAACTGTTTTTT. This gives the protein CASSLQGLNEKLFF. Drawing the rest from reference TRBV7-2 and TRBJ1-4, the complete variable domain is GAGVSQSPSNKVTEKGKDVELRCDPISGHTALYWYRQSLGQGLEFLIYFQGNSAPDKSGLPSDRFSAERTGGSVSTLTIQRTQQEDSAVYLCASSLQGLNEKLFFGSGTQLSVL.

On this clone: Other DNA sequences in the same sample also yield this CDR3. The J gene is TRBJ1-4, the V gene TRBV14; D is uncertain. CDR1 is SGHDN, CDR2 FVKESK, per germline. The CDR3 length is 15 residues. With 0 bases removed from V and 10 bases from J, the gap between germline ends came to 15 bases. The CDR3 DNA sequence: TGTGCCAGCAGCCAAGATTTCGTCCCGGGGATAAAACTGTTTTTT. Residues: CASSQDFVPGIKLFF.

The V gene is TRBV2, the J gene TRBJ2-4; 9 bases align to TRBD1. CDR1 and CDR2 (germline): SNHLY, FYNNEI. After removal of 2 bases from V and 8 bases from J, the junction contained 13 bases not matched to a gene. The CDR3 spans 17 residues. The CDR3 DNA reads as TGTGCCAGCAGTGAATGGGGGATAGGGACAGGGATGGACATTCAGTACTTC. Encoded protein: CASSEWGIGTGMDIQYF.